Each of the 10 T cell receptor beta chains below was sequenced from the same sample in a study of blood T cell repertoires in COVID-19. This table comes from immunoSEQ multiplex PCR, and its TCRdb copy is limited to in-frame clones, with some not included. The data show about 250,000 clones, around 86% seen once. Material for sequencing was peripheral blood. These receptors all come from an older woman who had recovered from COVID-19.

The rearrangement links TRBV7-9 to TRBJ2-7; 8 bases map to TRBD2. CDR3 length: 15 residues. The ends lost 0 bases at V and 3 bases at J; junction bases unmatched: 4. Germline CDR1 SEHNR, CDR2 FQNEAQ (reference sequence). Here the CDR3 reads CASSLAGTRVYEQYF. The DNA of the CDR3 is TGTGCCAGCAGCTTAGCCGGGACTAGAGTCTACGAGCAGTACTTC.

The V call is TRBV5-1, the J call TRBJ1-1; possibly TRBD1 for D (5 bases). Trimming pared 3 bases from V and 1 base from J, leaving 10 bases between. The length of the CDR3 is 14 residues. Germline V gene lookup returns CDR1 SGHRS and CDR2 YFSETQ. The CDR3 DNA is TGCGCCAGCAGCTGGCGGGGCCCGAACACTGAAGCTTTCTTT. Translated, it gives CASSWRGPNTEAFF.

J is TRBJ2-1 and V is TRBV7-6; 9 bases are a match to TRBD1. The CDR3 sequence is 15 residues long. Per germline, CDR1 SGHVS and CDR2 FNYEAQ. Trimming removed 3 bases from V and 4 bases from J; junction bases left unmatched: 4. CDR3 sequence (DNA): TGTGCCAGCAGCTTCGACAGGGGGGGATACAATGAGCAGTTCTTC. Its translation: CASSFDRGGYNEQFF.

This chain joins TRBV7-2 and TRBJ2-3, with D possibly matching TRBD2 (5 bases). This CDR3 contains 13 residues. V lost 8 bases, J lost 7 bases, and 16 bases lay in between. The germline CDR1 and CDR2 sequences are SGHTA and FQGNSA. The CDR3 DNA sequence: TGTGCCAGCCGGGATGTCCCTATCAATACGCAGTATTTT. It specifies CASRDVPINTQYF.

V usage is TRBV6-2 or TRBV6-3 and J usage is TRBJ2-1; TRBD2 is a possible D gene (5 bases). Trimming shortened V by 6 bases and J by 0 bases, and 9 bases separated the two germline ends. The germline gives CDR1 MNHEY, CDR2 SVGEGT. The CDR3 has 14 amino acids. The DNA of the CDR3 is TGTGCCAGCAGCCCGGGGAGCTCCTACAATGAGCAGTTCTTC. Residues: CASSPGSSYNEQFF.

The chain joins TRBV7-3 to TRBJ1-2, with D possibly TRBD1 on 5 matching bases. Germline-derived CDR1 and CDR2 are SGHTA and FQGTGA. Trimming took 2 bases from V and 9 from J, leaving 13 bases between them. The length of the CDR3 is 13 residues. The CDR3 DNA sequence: TGTGCCAGCAGCTTAGAGTACGGGGGACGCTACACCTTC. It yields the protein CASSLEYGGRYTF. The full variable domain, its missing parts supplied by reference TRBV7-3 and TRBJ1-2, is GAGVSQTPSNKVTEKGKYVELRCDPISGHTALYWYRQSLGQGPEFLIYFQGTGAADDSGLPNDRFFAVRPEGSVSTLKIQRTERGDSAVYLCASSLEYGGRYTFGSGTRLTVV.

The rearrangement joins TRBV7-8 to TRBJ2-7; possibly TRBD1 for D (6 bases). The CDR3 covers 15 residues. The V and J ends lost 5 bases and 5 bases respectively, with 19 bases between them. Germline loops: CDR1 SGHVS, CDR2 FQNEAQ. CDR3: CASSRPGTLGHEQYF. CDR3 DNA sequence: TGTGCCAGCAGCCGACCCGGGACACTCGGCCACGAGCAGTACTTC.

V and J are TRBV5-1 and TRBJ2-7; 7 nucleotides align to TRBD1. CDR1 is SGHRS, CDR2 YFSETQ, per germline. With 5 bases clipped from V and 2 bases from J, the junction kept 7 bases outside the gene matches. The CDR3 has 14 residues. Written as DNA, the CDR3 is TGCGCCAGCAGACGGGACAGCCCTACCTACGAGCAGTACTTC. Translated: CASRRDSPTYEQYF.

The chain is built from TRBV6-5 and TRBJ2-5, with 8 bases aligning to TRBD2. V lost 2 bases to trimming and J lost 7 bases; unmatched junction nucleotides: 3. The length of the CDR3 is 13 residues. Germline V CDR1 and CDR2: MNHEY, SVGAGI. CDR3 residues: CASSYPGGVTQYF. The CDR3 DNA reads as TGTGCCAGCAGTTACCCGGGGGGGGTGACCCAGTACTTC.

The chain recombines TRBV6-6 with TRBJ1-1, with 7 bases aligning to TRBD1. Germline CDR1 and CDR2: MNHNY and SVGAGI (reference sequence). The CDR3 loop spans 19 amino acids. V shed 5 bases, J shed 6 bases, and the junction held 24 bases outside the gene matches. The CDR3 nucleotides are TGTGCCAGCAGTCCCCTAGGAGGGGGCGGCGGCCGGGAATGGCCTGAAGCTTTCTTT. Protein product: CASSPLGGGGGREWPEAFF.